This T cell receptor beta chain was recorded in a study of shared clonotypes between healthy human individuals. Study overall: A couple of women and a few men aged 18 to 49 served as donors. Each donor's CD4 naive and CD4 memory cells filled three plates apiece, CD8 naive two, and CD8 memory one.

V was shortened by 2 bases and J by 0 bases, with 8 bases between the two germline ends. This CDR3 is built from 15 residues. Germline V gene lookup returns CDR1 MDHEN and CDR2 SYDVKM. In the case of this clone: No antigen is known for it. Other DNA sequences in this specimen translate into the identical CDR3.

TCRdb's table, derived via immunoSEQ multiplex PCR, lists solely in-frame clones and lacks some. The profile covers approximately 740,000 clones, with around 72% appearing a single time and 1.5% to 2% taken by the ten largest. Broader study findings: Generation probability values for non-shared clonotypes were lower than those for clonotypes shared by all four donors.

Sequencing input: memory CD4+ T cells sorted from blood. Regarding subset: CD45RA-negative fraction. This TCR derives from a woman in her twenties or thirties in good health. This chain joins TRBV28 and TRBJ2-1; D is unclear. CDR3 DNA sequence: TGTGCCAGCAGTTTAGGCGGTAGCTCCTACAATGAGCAGTTCTTC. Translation gives CASSLGGSSYNEQFF. Complete variable domain (other parts from reference TRBV28 and TRBJ2-1): DVKVTQSSRYLVKRTGEKVFLECVQDMDHENMFWYRQDPGLGLRLIYFSYDVKMKEKGDIPEGYSVSREKKERFSLILESASTNQTSMYLCASSLGGSSYNEQFFGPGTRLTVL.